The clone carrying this T cell receptor beta chain was counted a few times. Germline CDR1 SGHTA, CDR2 FQGTGA. The CDR3 has 16 amino acids. The V end was cut by 5 bases, the J end by 0 bases, with 17 bases between. The data belong to a study of cytotoxic CD8 clonotypes in ibrutinib-treated CLL. Measured with immunoSEQ multiplex PCR; TCRdb has only the in-frame clones, and not every one. The sample carries about 160,000 clones, 81% recorded once. The chain employs TRBV7-3 and TRBJ2-7; no clear D gene. The input for sequencing was PBMCs, taken after 12 months of ibrutinib treatment. The TCR sequence derives from a human donor with chronic lymphocytic leukemia. This CDR3 reads CASSPGVGRSSYEQYF. The CDR3 nucleotides read TGTGCCAGCAGCCCCGGAGTCGGGCGGAGCTCCTACGAGCAGTACTTC.